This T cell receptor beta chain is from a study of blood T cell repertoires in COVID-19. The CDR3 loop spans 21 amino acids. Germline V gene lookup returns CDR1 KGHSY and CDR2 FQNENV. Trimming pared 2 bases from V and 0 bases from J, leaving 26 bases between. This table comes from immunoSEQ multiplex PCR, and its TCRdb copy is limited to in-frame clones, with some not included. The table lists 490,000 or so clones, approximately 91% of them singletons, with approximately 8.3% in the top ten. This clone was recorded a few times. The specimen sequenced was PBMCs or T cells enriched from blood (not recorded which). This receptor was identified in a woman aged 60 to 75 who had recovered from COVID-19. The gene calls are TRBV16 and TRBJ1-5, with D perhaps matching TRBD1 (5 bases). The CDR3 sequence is CASSQLPKQSSRDYSNQPQHF. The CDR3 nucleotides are TGTGCCAGCAGCCAACTACCAAAACAAAGCAGCAGGGATTATAGCAATCAGCCCCAGCATTTT.